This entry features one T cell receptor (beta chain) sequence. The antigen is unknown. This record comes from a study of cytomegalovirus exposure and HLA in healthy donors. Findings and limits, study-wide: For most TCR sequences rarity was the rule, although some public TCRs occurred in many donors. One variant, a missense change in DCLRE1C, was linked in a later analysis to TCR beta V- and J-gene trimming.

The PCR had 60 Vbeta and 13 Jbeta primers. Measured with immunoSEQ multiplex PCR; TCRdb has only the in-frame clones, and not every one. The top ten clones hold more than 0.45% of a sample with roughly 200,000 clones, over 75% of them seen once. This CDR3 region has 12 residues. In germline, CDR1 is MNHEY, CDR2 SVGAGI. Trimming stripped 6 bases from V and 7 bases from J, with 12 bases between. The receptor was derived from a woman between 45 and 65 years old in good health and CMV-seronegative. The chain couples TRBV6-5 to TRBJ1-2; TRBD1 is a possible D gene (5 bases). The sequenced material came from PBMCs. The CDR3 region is CASRYGRGGYTF. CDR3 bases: TGTGCCAGCAGGTATGGGAGGGGTGGCTACACCTTC.